This record covers a single T cell receptor beta chain. This specimen comes from a study of blood T cell repertoires in COVID-19. V dropped 8 bases and J dropped 7 bases, with 13 bases sitting between them. This CDR3 has 12 residues. The germline V gene has CDR1 SNHLY and CDR2 FYNNEI. The data were produced by immunoSEQ multiplex PCR, yet TCRdb's version contains in-frame clones alone and is incomplete. The sample comprises 150,000 to 200,000 clones, under 80% of which are singletons, and about 3% rests with the top ten. The source material was peripheral blood. The rearrangement uses TRBV2 and TRBJ2-3; tentative D call: TRBD2 (7 bases). This sequence was found in an older man with acute or convalescent COVID-19. The CDR3 here is CASDSGGNTQYF. Here the CDR3 DNA reads TGTGCCAGCGACTCGGGGGGCAATACGCAGTATTTT.